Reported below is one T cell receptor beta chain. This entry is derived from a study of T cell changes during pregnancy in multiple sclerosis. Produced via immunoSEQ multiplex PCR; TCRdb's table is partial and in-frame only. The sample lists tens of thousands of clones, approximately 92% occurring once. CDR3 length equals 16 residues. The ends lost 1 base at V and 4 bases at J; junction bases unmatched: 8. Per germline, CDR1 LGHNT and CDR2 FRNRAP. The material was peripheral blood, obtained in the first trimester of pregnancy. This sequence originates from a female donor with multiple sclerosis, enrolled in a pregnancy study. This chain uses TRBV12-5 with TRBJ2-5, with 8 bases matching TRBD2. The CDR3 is CASGLGERTSIETQYF. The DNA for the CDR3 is TGTGCTAGTGGTTTGGGAGAACGGACTAGCATAGAGACCCAGTACTTC.